The next 32 T cell receptor beta chains were all read from a single sample in a study of blood T cell repertoires in COVID-19. Measured with immunoSEQ multiplex PCR; TCRdb has only the in-frame clones, and not every one. The sample yields more than 110,000 clones, about 86% seen once. The specimen sequenced was peripheral blood. The receptors come from a human donor in a cohort sampled during active COVID-19.

The rearrangement joins TRBV6-5 to TRBJ2-1, with TRBD1 matching over 10 bases. The CDR3 is 14 amino acids. Germline CDR1 reads MNHEY; CDR2 reads SVGAGI. The V segment lost 6 bases and the J segment 8 bases; nucleotides outside the gene matches: 7. The CDR3 DNA follows: TGTGCCAGCAGCCGACAGGGGGCTGTGGATGAGCAGTTCTTC. As protein: CASSRQGAVDEQFF.

V usage is TRBV13 and J usage is TRBJ1-1; possible D gene TRBD1, 6 bases. Trimming left V 3 bases short and J 2 bases short, with 10 bases between. This CDR3 comprises 14 residues. Germline V lookup: CDR1 PRHDT, CDR2 FYEKMQ (reference sequence). The CDR3 reads CASSLRGGNTEAFF. The CDR3 nucleotides are TGTGCCAGCAGCTTGAGGGGGGGTAACACTGAAGCTTTCTTT. The variable domain in full, completed from reference TRBV13 and TRBJ1-1, reads AAGVIQSPRHLIKEKRETATLKCYPIPRHDTVYWYQQGPGQDPQFLISFYEKMQSDKGSIPDRFSAQQFSDYHSELNMSSLELGDSALYFCASSLRGGNTEAFFGQGTRLTVV.

In this sample, this clone turned up once. The rearrangement uses TRBV15 and TRBJ1-2; D unclear. This CDR3 region has 14 residues. Germline assignment: CDR1 LNHNV and CDR2 YYDKDF (reference sequence). V lost 5 bases and J 6 bases, leaving 16 bases between the germline ends. The CDR3 DNA follows: TGTGCCACCAGCGCGAGGGCTCCGAGGCATGGCTACACCTTC. It is translated as CATSARAPRHGYTF.

The gene calls are TRBV7-9 and TRBJ2-5; TRBD2 might be the D (5 bases). The V gene's germline CDR1 is SEHNR and CDR2 FQNEAQ (reference sequence). This CDR3 is built from 13 residues. Trimming left V 6 bases short and J 2 bases short, with 10 bases between. The CDR3 here is CASRRTDQETQYF. The CDR3 DNA reads as TGTGCCAGCAGGCGGACTGATCAAGAGACCCAGTACTTC.

This clone was counted between two and nine times. This specimen includes other DNA sequences encoding the same CDR3. The gene calls are TRBV12-5 and TRBJ1-5, with a weak D call TRBD1 (6 bases). V lost 0 bases and J lost 3, with 12 bases in between. The CDR3 is made up of 16 amino acids. The germline gives CDR1 LGHNT, CDR2 FRNRAP. Here the CDR3 DNA reads TGTGCTAGTGGTTTGGTATCGAGGGGGTACAATCAGCCCCAGCATTTT. Amino acid sequence: CASGLVSRGYNQPQHF.

J is TRBJ2-5 and V is TRBV11-2; the D gene is possibly TRBD2 (6 bases). Germline V CDR1 and CDR2: SGHAT, FQNNGV. CDR3 size: 15 residues. Deletions cut 5 bases from V and 1 base from J, with 14 bases between. CDR3: CASSGAGKPQETQYF. CDR3 nucleotides: TGTGCCAGCAGCGGGGCGGGGAAACCCCAAGAGACCCAGTACTTC. Using reference TRBV11-2 and TRBJ2-5 for the parts outside the CDR3, the full variable domain is EAGVAQSPRYKIIEKRQSVAFWCNPISGHATLYWYQQILGQGPKLLIQFQNNGVVDDSQLPKDRFSAERLKGVDSTLKIQPAKLEDSAVYLCASSGAGKPQETQYFGPGTRLLVL.

The chain carries TRBV7-3 and TRBJ2-5; no reliable D call. Trimming took off 3 bases at V and 5 bases at J, with 10 bases between the two ends. This CDR3 region has 13 residues. CDR1 is SGHTA and CDR2 is FQGTGA in the germline V gene. The CDR3 is CASSLWSGETQYF. Here the CDR3 DNA reads TGTGCCAGCAGCTTGTGGAGTGGGGAGACCCAGTACTTC.

The chain is built from TRBV5-1 and TRBJ2-2; 7 nucleotides line up with TRBD1. Trimming took 5 bases from V and 6 from J; bases not matched to a gene: 10. The germline CDR1 and CDR2 sequences are SGHRS and YFSETQ. The CDR3 has 15 residues. This chain's CDR3 is CASSTDRSGSGELFF. As DNA, the CDR3 is TGCGCCAGCAGTACGGACAGGTCTGGTTCCGGGGAGCTGTTTTTT.

V gene TRBV11-1 combines with J gene TRBJ2-2; the match to TRBD2 covers 11 bases. CDR1 is SGHAT, CDR2 FQDESV, per germline (reference sequence). The CDR3 extends over 15 amino acids. Losses at the gene ends were 5 bases for V and 7 bases for J; bases not matched to a gene: 6. CDR3 bases: TGTGCCAGCAGCATAACTAGCGGGGGAATCGGGGAGCTGTTTTTT. This encodes CASSITSGGIGELFF.

The chain employs TRBV2 and TRBJ1-4; a weak D match, TRBD1 (5 bases). The germline CDR1 and CDR2 sequences are SNHLY and FYNNEI. This CDR3 is built from 16 residues. The V gene lost 8 bases and the J gene lost 0 bases, with 16 bases spanning the gap. The CDR3 protein is CASHSGHLATNEKLFF. CDR3 in DNA: TGTGCCAGCCATTCCGGACACCTTGCAACTAATGAAAAACTGTTTTTT.

This clone was picked up one time. The chain couples TRBV11-2 to TRBJ2-5; TRBD2 might be the D (5 bases). V was clipped by 2 bases and J by 2 bases, with 15 bases between them. Germline-derived CDR1 and CDR2 are SGHAT and FQNNGV. This CDR3 is built from 16 residues. The CDR3 loop reads CASSLRQSGRQETQYF. The CDR3 bases are TGTGCCAGCAGCTTACGTCAAAGCGGCCGACAAGAGACCCAGTACTTC.

The chain links TRBV6-2 or TRBV6-3 to TRBJ2-5; TRBD1 might be the D (5 bases). Looked up from germline, CDR1 is MNHEY and CDR2 is SVGEGT. The V gene lost 2 bases and the J gene lost 4 bases, with 11 bases spanning the gap. This CDR3 has 14 residues. The CDR3 here is CASSYPRVRETQYF. The DNA for the CDR3 is TGTGCCAGCAGTTACCCCAGGGTTCGAGAGACCCAGTACTTC.

This clone has a single count. The rearrangement uses TRBV6-5 and TRBJ2-2; 7 bases align to TRBD2. The CDR3 contains 14 residues. The junction had 3 bases not matched to a gene; V was cut back by 0 bases and J by 8 bases. Germline CDR1 and CDR2: MNHEY and SVGAGI. The CDR3, as DNA: TGTGCCAGCAGTTACTCGCGGGGGAGGGGGGAGCTGTTTTTT. Its protein product is CASSYSRGRGELFF.

This clone was seen once. V gene TRBV5-1 combines with J gene TRBJ2-4; perhaps TRBD1 as D (5 bases). CDR1 is SGHRS, CDR2 YFSETQ, per germline. Trimming shortened V by 0 bases and J by 0 bases, and 10 bases separated the two germline ends. The CDR3 has 16 residues. The CDR3 is CASSLEPQGAKNIQYF. The CDR3 DNA is TGCGCCAGCAGCTTGGAGCCCCAGGGAGCCAAAAACATTCAGTACTTC.

The rearrangement uses TRBV3-1 (or the pseudogene TRBV3-2) and TRBJ1-6, with D possibly matching TRBD1 (5 bases). Trimming cost V 2 bases and J 8 bases, with 22 bases left between them. This CDR3 is built from 18 residues. Germline V CDR1 and CDR2: LGHDT, YNNKEL (reference sequence). CDR3 DNA sequence: TGTGCCAGCAGCCAAAGAAGGGGTGTCGGGGGAGCTTATTCACCCCTCCACTTT. Protein product: CASSQRRGVGGAYSPLHF.

The chain couples TRBV6-6 to TRBJ1-2; tentative D call: TRBD1 (5 bases). This CDR3 has 13 residues. The germline gives CDR1 MNHNY, CDR2 SVGAGI (reference sequence). V was shortened by 8 bases and J by 2 bases, with 12 bases between the two germline ends. In DNA form, the CDR3 reads TGTGCCAGCGTTATACAGGCGAACTATGGCTACACCTTC. Encoded protein: CASVIQANYGYTF.

The CDR3 DNA reads as TGTGCCAGCACACCTGGGGGGACAGGGGGCAACGAGCAGTTCTTC. Translating gives CASTPGGTGGNEQFF. The rearrangement uses TRBV28 and TRBJ2-1, with 12 nucleotides matching TRBD1. Losses at the gene ends were 7 bases for V and 10 bases for J; bases not matched to a gene: 11. Germline V lookup: CDR1 MDHEN, CDR2 SYDVKM. The CDR3 covers 15 residues.

This chain uses TRBV23-1 with TRBJ1-5, with 8 nucleotides matching TRBD1. TRBV23-1 is sorted into the ORF group, with uncertain function. The CDR3 contains 14 residues. The V gene end was trimmed by 7 bases and the J gene end by 6 bases; junction bases not matched to a gene: 8. CDR3 residues: CASIHRGTGQPQHF. The CDR3 nucleotides are TGCGCCAGCATCCACAGGGGGACGGGTCAGCCCCAGCATTTT.

The rearrangement links TRBV24-1 to TRBJ2-3, with no clear D. The germline V gene has CDR1 KGHDR and CDR2 SFDVKD. This CDR3 is built from 14 residues. The V end lost 4 bases, the J end lost 1 base, and 8 bases lay between the germline ends. The CDR3 DNA is TGTGCCACCAGTGAAACTTATGGCACAGATACGCAGTATTTT. Translated, it gives CATSETYGTDTQYF.

The rearrangement joins TRBV21-1 to TRBJ2-2; the D call of TRBD1 is as the table states it, not checked on the DNA. TRBV21-1 corresponds to a pseudogene. The length of the CDR3 is 16 residues. CDR3 protein: CASSYGRTGATGELFF. The CDR3 nucleotides are TGTGCCAGCAGCTATGGTCGGACAGGGGCAACCGGGGAGCTGTTTTTT.

The rearrangement links TRBV25-1 to TRBJ1-6; tentative D call: TRBD1 (6 bases). Germline-derived CDR1 and CDR2 are MGHDK and SYGVNS. Trimming took off 5 bases at V and 5 bases at J, with 16 bases between the two ends. The CDR3 is 16 residues long. The CDR3 bases are TGTGCCAGCAGTCCTTGGACAGAAAGAAATAATTCACCCCTCCACTTT. Translating gives CASSPWTERNNSPLHF.

This chain links TRBV16 with TRBJ1-2, with 8 bases identical to TRBD1. CDR1 KGHSY and CDR2 FQNENV come from the germline V gene. This CDR3 has 16 residues. The J segment lost 1 base and the V segment lost 5 bases, leaving 9 bases of the junction unmatched. The CDR3 nucleotides read TGTGCCAGCAGCGGAATCCGGGACAGGATTAACTATGGCTACACCTTC. Its protein is CASSGIRDRINYGYTF.

The J gene is TRBJ2-1, the V gene TRBV19; TRBD2 agrees at 11 bases. The V gene's germline CDR1 is LNHDA and CDR2 SQIVND (reference sequence). CDR3 length equals 15 residues. The trim removed 8 bases at V and 6 bases at J, leaving 9 bases unmatched. The CDR3 loop is CASSPLAGAFNEQFF. DNA of the CDR3: TGTGCCAGTTCTCCACTAGCGGGGGCCTTCAATGAGCAGTTCTTC.

J is TRBJ2-3 and V is TRBV29-1; 10 bases align to TRBD2. Germline assignment: CDR1 SQVTM and CDR2 ANQGSEA. The CDR3 covers 13 residues. The trim removed 5 bases at V and 6 bases at J, leaving 5 bases unmatched. The CDR3 DNA follows: TGCAGCGTTACTAGCGGGGTGGGCGATACGCAGTATTTT. The encoded protein is CSVTSGVGDTQYF.

This clone appeared once. V gene TRBV7-6 combines with J gene TRBJ2-2, with D perhaps matching TRBD1 (6 bases). Germline V lookup: CDR1 SGHVS, CDR2 FNYEAQ. V was shortened by 7 bases and J by 4 bases, with 16 bases between the two germline ends. The CDR3 contains 15 residues. CDR3 nucleotides: TGTGCCAGCACCCAGGCAGGGGAAGGCACCGGGGAGCTGTTTTTT. It specifies CASTQAGEGTGELFF.

The V call is TRBV7-9, the J call TRBJ2-5, with TRBD2 matching 12 bases. The CDR3 is made up of 15 amino acids. J was trimmed by 6 bases and V by 6 bases; bases with no gene match: 8. Germline CDR1 and CDR2: SEHNR and FQNEAQ (reference sequence). The CDR3 DNA follows: TGTGCCAGCAGTCCCCTAGCGGGGGGGCGAAAGACCCAGTACTTC. Its protein product is CASSPLAGGRKTQYF. Full variable domain (outside the CDR3, taken from reference TRBV7-9 and TRBJ2-5): DTGVSQNPRHKITKRGQNVTFRCDPISEHNRLYWYRQTLGQGPEFLTYFQNEAQLEKSRLLSDRFSAERPKGSFSTLEIQRTEQGDSAMYLCASSPLAGGRKTQYFGPGTRLLVL.

The chain recombines TRBV2 with TRBJ2-4, with 7 bases aligning to TRBD1. Germline V lookup: CDR1 SNHLY, CDR2 FYNNEI. CDR3 length equals 14 residues. J gave up 8 bases and V 5 bases, and 9 bases lay outside the gene matches. The CDR3 protein is CASSRQGRGDIQYF. CDR3 nucleotide sequence: TGTGCCAGCAGTCGACAGGGAAGAGGAGACATTCAGTACTTC. Full variable domain (missing parts from reference TRBV2 and TRBJ2-4): EPEVTQTPSHQVTQMGQEVILRCVPISNHLYFYWYRQILGQKVEFLVSFYNNEISEKSEIFDDQFSVERPDGSNFTLKIRSTKLEDSAMYFCASSRQGRGDIQYFGAGTRLSVL.

The V and J genes are TRBV2 and TRBJ2-7; D not certain. The ends were cut back, 6 bases at V and 2 bases at J, with 8 bases in the middle. Germline CDR1 SNHLY, CDR2 FYNNEI. CDR3 length: 12 residues. The CDR3 DNA follows: TGTGCCAGCAGAACATGGCCCTACGAGCAGTACTTC. Encoded protein: CASRTWPYEQYF. Supplemented by reference TRBV2 and TRBJ2-7, the full variable domain reads EPEVTQTPSHQVTQMGQEVILRCVPISNHLYFYWYRQILGQKVEFLVSFYNNEISEKSEIFDDQFSVERPDGSNFTLKIRSTKLEDSAMYFCASRTWPYEQYFGPGTRLTVT.

The rearrangement joins TRBV9 to TRBJ1-1; unclear D gene. Germline V gene data show CDR1 as SGDLS and CDR2 as YYNGEE. V was clipped by 0 bases and J by 1 base, with 7 bases between them. This CDR3 is 14 amino acids long. This chain's CDR3 is CASSVASSNTEAFF. CDR3 nucleotides: TGTGCCAGCAGCGTAGCTAGCTCGAACACTGAAGCTTTCTTT.

V usage is TRBV10-3 and J usage is TRBJ2-3; 7 bases agree with TRBD2. The germline V gene has CDR1 ENHRY and CDR2 SYGVKD. Unmatched junction bases numbered 0, after V lost 2 bases and J lost 1 base. The CDR3 sequence is 14 residues long. CDR3 sequence: CAISERGGTDTQYF. The CDR3 DNA is TGTGCCATCAGTGAGCGGGGGGGCACAGATACGCAGTATTTT.

The gene calls are TRBV6-5 and TRBJ1-5; 9 positions match TRBD1. Germline V gene sequence: CDR1 MNHEY, CDR2 SVGAGI. The V segment lost 6 bases and the J segment 5 bases; nucleotides outside the gene matches: 8. The CDR3 covers 15 residues. The CDR3 coding sequence is TGTGCCAGCAGCGTTTCGGGACAGGGCCATCAGCCCCAGCATTTT. This gives the protein CASSVSGQGHQPQHF.

This clone was seen more than once but under ten times. The chain joins TRBV19 to TRBJ1-5; D is uncertain. The CDR3 covers 13 residues. Trimming removed 1 base at V and 4 bases at J, with 5 bases between. Germline loops: CDR1 LNHDA, CDR2 SQIVND (reference sequence). CDR3 sequence reads: CASSIGKNQPQHF. The CDR3, as DNA: TGTGCCAGTAGTATAGGTAAAAATCAGCCCCAGCATTTT. Filled out from reference TRBV19 and TRBJ1-5, the complete variable domain reads DGGITQSPKYLFRKEGQNVTLSCEQNLNHDAMYWYRQDPGQGLRLIYYSQIVNDFQKGDIAEGYSVSREKKESFPLTVTSAQKNPTAFYLCASSIGKNQPQHFGDGTRLSIL.